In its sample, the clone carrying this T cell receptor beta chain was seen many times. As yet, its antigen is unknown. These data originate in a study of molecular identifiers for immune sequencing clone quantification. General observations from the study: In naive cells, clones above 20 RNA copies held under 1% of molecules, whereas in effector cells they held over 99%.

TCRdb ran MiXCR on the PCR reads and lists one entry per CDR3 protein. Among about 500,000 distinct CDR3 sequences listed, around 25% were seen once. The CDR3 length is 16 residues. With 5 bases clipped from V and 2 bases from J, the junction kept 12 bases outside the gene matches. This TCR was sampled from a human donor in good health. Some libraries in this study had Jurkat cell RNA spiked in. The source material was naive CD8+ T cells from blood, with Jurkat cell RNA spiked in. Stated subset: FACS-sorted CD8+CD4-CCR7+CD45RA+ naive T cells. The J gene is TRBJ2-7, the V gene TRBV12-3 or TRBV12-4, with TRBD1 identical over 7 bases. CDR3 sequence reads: CASSLPADRATYEQYF. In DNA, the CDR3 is TGTGCCAGCAGTCTGCCCGCAGACAGGGCTACCTACGAGCAGTACTTC.